The rows below give T cell receptor beta chains drawn from one sample of a study of cytomegalovirus exposure and HLA in healthy donors. Sequencing was performed with immunoSEQ multiplex PCR; in TCRdb, only in-frame clones are kept and a portion is missing. The profile shows about 130,000 clones, about 72% of them singletons. Sequenced material: PBMCs. Every receptor here comes from a man aged 30-40 years in good health and CMV-seropositive. CDR3s include the opening cysteine and the closing phenylalanine or tryptophan. The order of the fields is CDR3 protein, CDR3 DNA, V gene, clone size, J gene, D gene, CDR3 length. D genes are given only for firm matches. A clone size is listed for some rows: how often the clone was seen (once, few, many), or a class if it is expanded.

CDR3aa: CASSQFGTGATEAFF; CDR3nt: TGCGCCAGCAGCCAATTCGGGACAGGGGCCACTGAAGCTTTCTTT; v_gene: TRBV4-1; abundance: -; j_gene: TRBJ1-1; d_gene: TRBD1; len: 15
CDR3aa: CASSLAYRDRGRTEAFF; CDR3nt: TGTGCCAGCAGCTTAGCGTACCGGGACAGGGGACGTACTGAAGCTTTCTTT; v_gene: TRBV7-8; abundance: once; j_gene: TRBJ1-1; d_gene: TRBD1; len: 17
CDR3aa: CASRDWTGPNEKLFF; CDR3nt: TGCGCCAGCAGGGACTGGACAGGGCCTAATGAAAAACTGTTTTTT; v_gene: TRBV5-1; abundance: once; j_gene: TRBJ1-4; d_gene: TRBD1; len: 15
CDR3aa: CASSRLPGLGGSYEQYF; CDR3nt: TGTGCCAGCAGCCGACTTCCGGGACTAGGGGGGAGCTACGAGCAGTACTTC; v_gene: TRBV28; abundance: -; j_gene: TRBJ2-7; d_gene: TRBD2; len: 17
CDR3aa: CASSQARGQNTIYF; CDR3nt: TGCGCCAGCAGCCAAGCGAGGGGACAAAACACCATATATTTT; v_gene: TRBV4-3; abundance: -; j_gene: TRBJ1-3; d_gene: -; len: 14
CDR3aa: CASSFNAGTIRETQYF; CDR3nt: TGCGCCAGCAGCTTTAACGCGGGAACTATCAGGGAAACCCAGTACTTC; v_gene: TRBV5-1; abundance: -; j_gene: TRBJ2-5; d_gene: -; len: 16
CDR3aa: CASRKAGLSYNEQFF; CDR3nt: TGTGCCAGCAGGAAAGCGGGACTCTCCTACAATGAGCAGTTCTTC; v_gene: TRBV6-5; abundance: -; j_gene: TRBJ2-1; d_gene: TRBD2; len: 15
CDR3aa: CASSLVGLAPEQYF; CDR3nt: TGTGCCAGCAGCTTAGTCGGACTAGCACCCGAGCAGTACTTC; v_gene: TRBV11-2; abundance: -; j_gene: TRBJ2-7; d_gene: TRBD2; len: 14
CDR3aa: CASSRRGGNTEAFF; CDR3nt: TGCGCCAGCAGCCGGCGAGGGGGGAACACTGAAGCTTTCTTT; v_gene: TRBV4-1; abundance: once; j_gene: TRBJ1-1; d_gene: -; len: 14
CDR3aa: CASSQELSRTSTHYGYTF; CDR3nt: TGCGCCAGCAGCCAAGAACTTAGTAGGACTTCTACTCACTATGGCTACACCTTC; v_gene: TRBV4-3; abundance: -; j_gene: TRBJ1-2; d_gene: -; len: 18
CDR3aa: CASSHPGGTNTGELFF; CDR3nt: TGTGCCAGCAGCCACCCCGGGGGGACAAACACCGGGGAGCTGTTTTTT; v_gene: TRBV6-6; abundance: -; j_gene: TRBJ2-2; d_gene: -; len: 16
CDR3aa: CASRQGERGIQYF; CDR3nt: TGTGCCAGCAGACAGGGGGAACGAGGCATTCAGTACTTC; v_gene: TRBV6-5; abundance: -; j_gene: TRBJ2-4; d_gene: TRBD1; len: 13
CDR3aa: CASRRIEETQYF; CDR3nt: TGTGCCAGCAGGAGGATCGAAGAGACCCAGTACTTC; v_gene: TRBV2; abundance: -; j_gene: TRBJ2-5; d_gene: -; len: 12
CDR3aa: CAWSLSDTQYF; CDR3nt: TGTGCCTGGTCCCTTTCAGATACGCAGTATTTT; v_gene: TRBV30; abundance: -; j_gene: TRBJ2-3; d_gene: -; len: 11
CDR3aa: CAWTLLAGVGEQFF; CDR3nt: TGTGCCTGGACGCTGCTGGCAGGGGTTGGTGAGCAGTTCTTC; v_gene: TRBV30; abundance: -; j_gene: TRBJ2-1; d_gene: -; len: 14
CDR3aa: CASSSRGWEGPQHF; CDR3nt: TGTGCCAGCAGCTCCCGCGGGTGGGAGGGGCCCCAGCATTTT; v_gene: TRBV21-1; abundance: -; j_gene: TRBJ1-5; d_gene: -; len: 14
CDR3aa: CASSQYPPGLAAEQFF; CDR3nt: TGTGCCAGCAGCCAATACCCCCCGGGACTAGCGGCGGAGCAGTTCTTC; v_gene: TRBV7-2; abundance: -; j_gene: TRBJ2-1; d_gene: TRBD2; len: 16
CDR3aa: CASSEQEGLAGVAETQYF; CDR3nt: TGTGCCAGCAGTGAGCAGGAGGGACTAGCGGGAGTCGCGGAGACCCAGTACTTC; v_gene: TRBV6-1; abundance: -; j_gene: TRBJ2-5; d_gene: TRBD2; len: 18
CDR3aa: CASSSTGNPDQPQHF; CDR3nt: TGCGCCAGCAGCTCTACAGGGAACCCGGATCAGCCCCAGCATTTT; v_gene: TRBV5-1; abundance: -; j_gene: TRBJ1-5; d_gene: -; len: 15
CDR3aa: CASSSQGETQYF; CDR3nt: TGTGCCAGCAGCTCCCAGGGGGAGACCCAGTACTTC; v_gene: TRBV7-2; abundance: -; j_gene: TRBJ2-5; d_gene: -; len: 12
CDR3aa: CASSTTTAVNEKLFF; CDR3nt: TGTGCCAGTAGTACGACGACAGCAGTTAATGAAAAACTGTTTTTT; v_gene: TRBV19; abundance: -; j_gene: TRBJ1-4; d_gene: -; len: 15
CDR3aa: CASSLAASGRARAYEQYF; CDR3nt: TGTGCCAGCAGCTTAGCGGCTAGCGGGAGGGCCAGGGCCTACGAGCAGTACTTC; v_gene: TRBV7-2; abundance: few; j_gene: TRBJ2-7; d_gene: TRBD2; len: 18
CDR3aa: CASSARTGGADTEAFF; CDR3nt: TGTGCCAGCAGCGCCCGTACAGGGGGCGCGGACACTGAAGCTTTCTTT; v_gene: TRBV7-8; abundance: -; j_gene: TRBJ1-1; d_gene: TRBD1; len: 16
CDR3aa: CASSPDRERALYEQYF; CDR3nt: TGTGCCAGCAGTCCTGACAGGGAAAGAGCCCTCTACGAGCAGTACTTC; v_gene: TRBV27; abundance: -; j_gene: TRBJ2-7; d_gene: TRBD1; len: 16
CDR3aa: CASSADLADTQYF; CDR3nt: TGTGCCAGCAGCGCCGACCTAGCAGATACGCAGTATTTT; v_gene: TRBV7-2; abundance: few; j_gene: TRBJ2-3; d_gene: -; len: 13
CDR3aa: CASVREALNTGELFF; CDR3nt: TGTGCCAGCGTTCGGGAGGCCCTGAACACCGGGGAGCTGTTTTTT; v_gene: TRBV7-8; abundance: few; j_gene: TRBJ2-2; d_gene: TRBD2; len: 15
CDR3aa: CASRTGSGYGYTF; CDR3nt: TGTGCCAGTAGGACAGGGTCGGGGTATGGCTACACCTTC; v_gene: TRBV19; abundance: -; j_gene: TRBJ1-2; d_gene: TRBD1; len: 13
CDR3aa: CASSRVGINYEQYF; CDR3nt: TGTGCCAGCTCGAGGGTCGGAATAAACTACGAGCAGTACTTC; v_gene: TRBV6-1; abundance: -; j_gene: TRBJ2-7; d_gene: -; len: 14
CDR3aa: CASGQTSTTYEQYF; CDR3nt: TGTGCCAGTGGGCAGACTAGTACTACCTACGAGCAGTACTTC; v_gene: TRBV19; abundance: few; j_gene: TRBJ2-7; d_gene: -; len: 14
CDR3aa: CSSSLGHLPMNTEAFF; CDR3nt: TGTTCCAGCAGCTTGGGACACCTTCCGATGAACACTGAAGCTTTCTTT; v_gene: TRBV7-9; abundance: -; j_gene: TRBJ1-1; d_gene: -; len: 16